This is a list of T cell receptor beta chains from one sample in a study of CD8+CD57+ T cells in acquired aplastic anemia. TCRdb reprocessed the reads with MiXCR, giving one entry per CDR3 protein. The table records fewer than 250,000 distinct CDR3 sequences, around half of them present only once. Sequenced sample: sorted CD4+, CD8+, or CD8+CD57+ T cells (not recorded which) from PBMCs. The receptors derive from a human donor with aplastic anemia. Both conserved end residues are part of each CDR3. Fields, in order: D gene, V gene, J gene, clone size, CDR3 DNA, CDR3 protein. A D gene is named only where the DNA matches it firmly. The size of a clone is reported for some rows only, either as once, few or many, or as a class for expanded clones.

>TRBD1|TRBV5-4|TRBJ2-2|many
TGTGCCAGCACCCAGACAGGGCTGAACACCGGGGAGCTGTTTTTT
CASTQTGLNTGELFF
>NA|TRBV14|TRBJ2-7|NA
TGTGCCAGCAGCCAGATGAACACTGAAGCAGGGAACTACGAGCAGTACTTC
CASSQMNTEAGNYEQYF
>NA|TRBV7-9|TRBJ2-5|many
TGTGCCAGCAGCTCCCCCCAGGGGGGGAATCAAGAGACCCAGTACTTC
CASSSPQGGNQETQYF
>TRBD2|TRBV7-2|TRBJ2-3|NA
TGTGCCAGCAGCCAAGACATCGGGGGGGGCACAGATACGCAGTATTTT
CASSQDIGGGTDTQYF
>NA|TRBV20-1|TRBJ2-2|NA
TGCAGTGCTAGGCCCGGGACTCCCGGGGAGCTGTTTTTT
CSARPGTPGELFF
>TRBD1|TRBV28|TRBJ2-3|few
TGTGCCAGCAGGTACCCCCGGGACAGGGATGCAGATACGCAGTATTTT
CASRYPRDRDADTQYF
>NA|TRBV9|TRBJ1-1|NA
TGTGCCAGCAGCGCGACAGTCCAGAACACTGAAGCTTTCTTT
CASSATVQNTEAFF
>TRBD1|TRBV2|TRBJ2-5|NA
TGTGCCAGCAGTGAAGCGTTTCGGACAGGGGAAGAGACCCAGTACTTC
CASSEAFRTGEETQYF
>TRBD1|TRBV19|TRBJ1-6|many
TGTGCAGGGACAGGGGAGAATTCACCCCTCCACTTT
CAGTGENSPLHF
>TRBD1|TRBV25-1|TRBJ2-7|NA
TGTGCCGGCAGTTTCGGGACAGGCATTTCCTACGAGCAGTACTTC
CAGSFGTGISYEQYF
>NA|TRBV7-9|TRBJ2-7|few
TGTGCCAGCAGCCCCCGACAGAGGTACGAGCAGTACTTC
CASSPRQRYEQYF
>TRBD2|TRBV6-4|TRBJ2-5|many
TGTGCCAGCAGTGATACTTACAGCGGGGAGTTTAAAGAGACCCAGTACTTC
CASSDTYSGEFKETQYF
>TRBD1|TRBV20-1|TRBJ1-5|once
TGCAGTGCTAGCAGGGGGAGCAATCAGCCCCAGCATTTT
CSASRGSNQPQHF
>NA|TRBV7-9|TRBJ2-1|many
TGTGCCAGCAGCTCCATGGCAGCCCCCCTTGATGAGCAGTTCTTC
CASSSMAAPLDEQFF
>TRBD1|TRBV2|TRBJ1-6|NA
TGTGCCAGCTGTCCGGGACAGGGGAATTCACCCCTCCACTTT
CASCPGQGNSPLHF
>TRBD1|TRBV12-3/TRBV12-4|TRBJ2-1|NA
TGTGCCGGCAGTTTAGGTTCGAGGACAGGGGACTCTCATGAGCAGTTCTTC
CAGSLGSRTGDSHEQFF
>TRBD1|TRBV5-1|TRBJ1-2|few
TGCGCCAGCGGGGAAGGGACAGGGGTTGATGGCTACACCTTC
CASGEGTGVDGYTF
>NA|TRBV5-6|TRBJ1-2|NA
TGTGCCAGCAGCTTTCAGTTATATGGCTACACCTTC
CASSFQLYGYTF
>NA|TRBV15|TRBJ2-1|many
TGTGCCACCAGCAGAGGTGGTCTAGCAGCAAACAATGAGCAGTTCTTC
CATSRGGLAANNEQFF
>TRBD1|TRBV19|TRBJ2-7|NA
TGTGCCAGTAGTAACTCCGGACAGGAGTTCTACGAGCAGTACTTC
CASSNSGQEFYEQYF
>NA|TRBV7-9|TRBJ2-3|many
TGTGCCAGCAGCTTAGCGGCCTTGAATATTTTGGTACGAGATACGCAGTATTTT
CASSLAALNILVRDTQYF
>NA|TRBV7-2|TRBJ2-7|many
TGTGCCAGCAGCTCCACCCTGGGCGGGGGCCTCTACGAGCAGTACTTC
CASSSTLGGGLYEQYF
>TRBD2|TRBV5-6|TRBJ2-5|NA
TGTGCCAGCAGCCCGGGACTAGCGGGGACCCAAGAGACCCAGTACTTC
CASSPGLAGTQETQYF
>NA|TRBV25-1|TRBJ1-1|NA
TGTGCCAGCAGTGGGCAGGGGCGACAAGAAGCTTTCTTT
CASSGQGRQEAFF
>NA|TRBV7-9|TRBJ2-7|NA
TGTGCCAGCAGCCGAAGCCGCGGGCAGTACTTC
CASSRSRGQYF
>NA|TRBV10-3|TRBJ1-1|many
TGTGCCATCAGCCCCGGGACGGCGAACACTGAAGCTTTCTTT
CAISPGTANTEAFF